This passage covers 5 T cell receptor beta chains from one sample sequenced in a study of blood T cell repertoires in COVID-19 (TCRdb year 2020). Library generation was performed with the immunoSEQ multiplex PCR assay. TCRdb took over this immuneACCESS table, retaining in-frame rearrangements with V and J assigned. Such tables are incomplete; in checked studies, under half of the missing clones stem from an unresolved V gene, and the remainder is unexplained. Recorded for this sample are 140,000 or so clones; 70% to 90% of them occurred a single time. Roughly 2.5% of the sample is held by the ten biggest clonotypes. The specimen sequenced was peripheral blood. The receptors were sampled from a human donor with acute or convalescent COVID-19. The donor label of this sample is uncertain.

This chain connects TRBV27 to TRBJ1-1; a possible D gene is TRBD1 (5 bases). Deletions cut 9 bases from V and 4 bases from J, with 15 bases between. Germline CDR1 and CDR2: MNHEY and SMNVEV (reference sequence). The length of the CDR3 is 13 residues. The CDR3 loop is CASFGALGTEAFF. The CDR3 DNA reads TGTGCCAGTTTTGGGGCGTTGGGCACTGAAGCTTTCTTT.

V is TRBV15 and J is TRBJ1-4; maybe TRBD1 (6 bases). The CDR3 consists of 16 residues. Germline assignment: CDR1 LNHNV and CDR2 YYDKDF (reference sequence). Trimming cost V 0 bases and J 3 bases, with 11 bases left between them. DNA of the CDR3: TGTGCCACCAGCAGAGATCTGGGGGCGGCTAATGAAAAACTGTTTTTT. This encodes CATSRDLGAANEKLFF.

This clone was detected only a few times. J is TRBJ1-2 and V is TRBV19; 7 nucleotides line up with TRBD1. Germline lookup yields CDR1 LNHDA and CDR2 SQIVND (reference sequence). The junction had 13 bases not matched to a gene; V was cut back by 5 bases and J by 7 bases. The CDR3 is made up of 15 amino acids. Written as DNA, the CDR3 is TGTGCCAGTAGTGCAAACACAGGGGTCGGGGGTGGCTACACCTTC. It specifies CASSANTGVGGGYTF.

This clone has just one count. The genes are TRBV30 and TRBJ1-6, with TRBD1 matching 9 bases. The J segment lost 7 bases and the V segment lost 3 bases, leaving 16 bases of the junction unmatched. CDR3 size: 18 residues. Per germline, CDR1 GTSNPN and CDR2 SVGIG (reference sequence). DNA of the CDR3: TGTGCCTGGAGCTCCAGTGGGTATTCCGGGACAGGGAATTCACCCCTCCACTTT. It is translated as CAWSSSGYSGTGNSPLHF.

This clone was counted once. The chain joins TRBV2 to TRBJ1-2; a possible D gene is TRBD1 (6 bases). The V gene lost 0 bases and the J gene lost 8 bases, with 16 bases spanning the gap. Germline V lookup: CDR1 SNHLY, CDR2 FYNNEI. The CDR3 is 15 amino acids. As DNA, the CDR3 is TGTGCCAGCAGTGAAGCTTCACAGGGAGAAGAAGGCTACACCTTC. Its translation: CASSEASQGEEGYTF. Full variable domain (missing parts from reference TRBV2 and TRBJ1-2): EPEVTQTPSHQVTQMGQEVILRCVPISNHLYFYWYRQILGQKVEFLVSFYNNEISEKSEIFDDQFSVERPDGSNFTLKIRSTKLEDSAMYFCASSEASQGEEGYTFGSGTRLTVV.